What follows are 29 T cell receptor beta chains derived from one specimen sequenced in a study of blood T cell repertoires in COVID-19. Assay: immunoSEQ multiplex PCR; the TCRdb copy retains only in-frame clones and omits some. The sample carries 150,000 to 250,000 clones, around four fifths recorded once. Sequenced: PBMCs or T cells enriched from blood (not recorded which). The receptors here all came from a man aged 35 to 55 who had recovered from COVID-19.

This chain's CDR3 is CASSLEGGQVRALHF. For the CDR3, the DNA is TGTGCCAGCAGCTTAGAAGGGGGTCAGGTTCGAGCCCTCCACTTT. J is TRBJ1-6 and V is TRBV7-2; D perhaps matches TRBD1 (6 bases). Germline V gene sequence: CDR1 SGHTA, CDR2 FQGNSA. The CDR3 is 15 amino acids. With 1 base removed from V and 14 bases from J, the gap between germline ends came to 18 bases.

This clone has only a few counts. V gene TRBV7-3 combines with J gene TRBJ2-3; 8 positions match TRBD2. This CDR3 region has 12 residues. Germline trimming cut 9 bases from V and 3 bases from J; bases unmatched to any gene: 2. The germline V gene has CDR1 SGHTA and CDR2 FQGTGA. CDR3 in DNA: TGTGCCAGTGGACTAGCAACAGATACGCAGTATTTT. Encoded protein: CASGLATDTQYF.

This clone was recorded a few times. CDR3 sequence reads: CASSHPDRRNNQPQHF. The CDR3 DNA reads TGTGCCAGCAGCCATCCGGACAGGCGCAACAATCAGCCCCAGCATTTT. The V gene is TRBV4-2, the J gene TRBJ1-5; 7 bases are shared with TRBD1. CDR3 length: 16 amino acids. Per the germline V gene, CDR1 is LGHNA and CDR2 is YNFKEQ. V shed 3 bases and J 3 bases; nucleotides not matched to a gene: 8.

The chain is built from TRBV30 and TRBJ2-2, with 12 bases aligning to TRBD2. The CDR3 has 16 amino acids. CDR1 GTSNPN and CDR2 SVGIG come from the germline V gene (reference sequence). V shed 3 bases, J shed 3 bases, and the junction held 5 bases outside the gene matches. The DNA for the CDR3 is TGTGCCTGGAGGACTAGCGGGAGTCCGGACACCGGGGAGCTGTTTTTT. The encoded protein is CAWRTSGSPDTGELFF.

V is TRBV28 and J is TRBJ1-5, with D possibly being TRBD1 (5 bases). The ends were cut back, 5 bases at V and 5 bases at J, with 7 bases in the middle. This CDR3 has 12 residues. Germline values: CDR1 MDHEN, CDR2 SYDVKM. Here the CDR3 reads CASSRGDQPQHF. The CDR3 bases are TGTGCCAGCAGTCGGGGGGATCAGCCCCAGCATTTT.

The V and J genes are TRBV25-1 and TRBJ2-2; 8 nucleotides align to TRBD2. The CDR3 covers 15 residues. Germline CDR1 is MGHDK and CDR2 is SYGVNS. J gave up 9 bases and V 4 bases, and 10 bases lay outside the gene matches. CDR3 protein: CASSGRGSGIRELFF. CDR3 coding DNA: TGTGCCAGCAGTGGCCGGGGTAGCGGGATAAGGGAGCTGTTTTTT.

DNA of the CDR3: TGTGCCAGCAGTTCGGGACTAGCGGGATTTTCGCAGTATTTT. It specifies CASSSGLAGFSQYF. V usage is TRBV28 and J usage is TRBJ2-3, with 13 bases identical to TRBD2. J lost 10 bases, V lost 4 bases, and 5 bases had no gene match. CDR3 length equals 14 residues. Germline assignment: CDR1 MDHEN and CDR2 SYDVKM.

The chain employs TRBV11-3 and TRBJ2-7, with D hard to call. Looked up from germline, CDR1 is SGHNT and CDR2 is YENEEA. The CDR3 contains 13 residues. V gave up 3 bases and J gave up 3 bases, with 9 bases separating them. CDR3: CASSFGRNYEQYF. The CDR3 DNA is TGTGCCAGCAGCTTTGGCAGAAACTACGAGCAGTACTTC.

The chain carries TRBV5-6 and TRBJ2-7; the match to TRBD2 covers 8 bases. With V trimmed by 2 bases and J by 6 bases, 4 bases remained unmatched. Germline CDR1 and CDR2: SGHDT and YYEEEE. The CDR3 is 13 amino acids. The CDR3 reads CASSLSGSLEQYV. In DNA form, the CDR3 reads TGTGCCAGCAGCTTAAGCGGGAGTCTCGAGCAGTACGTC.

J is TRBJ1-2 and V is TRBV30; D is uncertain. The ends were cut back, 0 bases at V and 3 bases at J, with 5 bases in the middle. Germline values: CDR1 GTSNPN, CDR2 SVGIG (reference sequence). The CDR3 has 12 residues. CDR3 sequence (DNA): TGTGCCTGGAGTGTACGCGACTATGGCTACACCTTC. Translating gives CAWSVRDYGYTF.

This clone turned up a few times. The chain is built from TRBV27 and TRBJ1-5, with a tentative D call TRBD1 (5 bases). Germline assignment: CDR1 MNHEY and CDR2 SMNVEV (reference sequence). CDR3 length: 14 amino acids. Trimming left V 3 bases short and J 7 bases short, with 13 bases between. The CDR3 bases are TGTGCCAGCAGTTTTCAGGGTCTGGCGCAGCCCCAGCATTTT. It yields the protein CASSFQGLAQPQHF.

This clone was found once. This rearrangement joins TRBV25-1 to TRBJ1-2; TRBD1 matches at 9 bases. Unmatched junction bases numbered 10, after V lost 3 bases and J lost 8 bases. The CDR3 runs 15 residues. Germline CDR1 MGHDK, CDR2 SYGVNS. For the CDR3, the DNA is TGTGCCAGCAGTGAGGGAGCGGACAGGGGTAAGGGCTACACCTTC. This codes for CASSEGADRGKGYTF.

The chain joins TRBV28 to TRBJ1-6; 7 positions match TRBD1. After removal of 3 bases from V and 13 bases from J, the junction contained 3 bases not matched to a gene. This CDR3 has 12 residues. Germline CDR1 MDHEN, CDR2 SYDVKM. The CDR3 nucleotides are TGTGCCAGCAGTTTTTCAGGGGGTCCCCTCCACTTT. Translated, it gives CASSFSGGPLHF.

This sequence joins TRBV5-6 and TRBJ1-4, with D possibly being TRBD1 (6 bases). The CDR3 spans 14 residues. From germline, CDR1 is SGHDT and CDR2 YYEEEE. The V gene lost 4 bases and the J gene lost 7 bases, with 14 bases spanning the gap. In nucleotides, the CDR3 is TGTGCCAGCAGCGTCGGGACACGGGCTGAAAAACTGTTTTTT. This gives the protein CASSVGTRAEKLFF.

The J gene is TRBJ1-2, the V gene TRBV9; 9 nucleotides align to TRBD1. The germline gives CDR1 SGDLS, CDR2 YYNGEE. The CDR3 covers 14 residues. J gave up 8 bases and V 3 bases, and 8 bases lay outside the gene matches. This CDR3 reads CASSDRDRVLGYTF. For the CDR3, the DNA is TGTGCCAGCAGCGACCGGGACAGGGTACTCGGCTACACCTTC.

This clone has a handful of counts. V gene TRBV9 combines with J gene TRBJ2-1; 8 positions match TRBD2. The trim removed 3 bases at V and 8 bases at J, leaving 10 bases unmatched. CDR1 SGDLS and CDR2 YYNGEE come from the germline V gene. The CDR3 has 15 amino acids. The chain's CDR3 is CASSAGTGGYDEQFF. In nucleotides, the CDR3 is TGTGCCAGCAGCGCCGGTACGGGAGGGTACGATGAGCAGTTCTTC. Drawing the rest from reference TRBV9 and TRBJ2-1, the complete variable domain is DSGVTQTPKHLITATGQRVTLRCSPRSGDLSVYWYQQSLDQGLQFLIQYYNGEERAKGNILERFSAQQFPDLHSELNLSSLELGDSALYFCASSAGTGGYDEQFFGPGTRLTVL.

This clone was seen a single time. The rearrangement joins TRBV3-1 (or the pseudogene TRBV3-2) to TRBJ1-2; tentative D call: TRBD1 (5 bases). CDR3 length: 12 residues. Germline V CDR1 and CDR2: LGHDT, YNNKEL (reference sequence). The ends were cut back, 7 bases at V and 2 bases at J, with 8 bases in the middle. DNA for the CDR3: TGTGCCAGCACTTCAGGGAACTATGGCTACACCTTC. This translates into CASTSGNYGYTF.

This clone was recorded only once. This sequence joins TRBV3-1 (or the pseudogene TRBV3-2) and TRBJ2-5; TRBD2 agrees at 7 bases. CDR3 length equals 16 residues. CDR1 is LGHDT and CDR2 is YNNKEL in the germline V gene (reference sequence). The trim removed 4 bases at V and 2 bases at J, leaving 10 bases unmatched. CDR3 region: CASSPSGGGGQETQYF. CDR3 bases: TGTGCCAGCAGCCCTAGCGGCGGCGGTGGACAAGAGACCCAGTACTTC.

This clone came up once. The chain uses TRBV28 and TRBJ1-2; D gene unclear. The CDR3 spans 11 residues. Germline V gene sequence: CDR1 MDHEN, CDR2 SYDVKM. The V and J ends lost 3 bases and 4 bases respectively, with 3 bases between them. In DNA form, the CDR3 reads TGTGCCAGCAGTTTTATCTATGGCTACACCTTC. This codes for CASSFIYGYTF.

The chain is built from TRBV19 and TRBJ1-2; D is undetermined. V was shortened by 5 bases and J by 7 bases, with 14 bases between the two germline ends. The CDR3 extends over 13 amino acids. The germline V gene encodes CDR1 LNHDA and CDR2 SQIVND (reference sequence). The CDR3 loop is CASSPDGSAGYTF. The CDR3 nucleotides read TGTGCCAGTAGTCCCGACGGGAGCGCTGGCTACACCTTC.

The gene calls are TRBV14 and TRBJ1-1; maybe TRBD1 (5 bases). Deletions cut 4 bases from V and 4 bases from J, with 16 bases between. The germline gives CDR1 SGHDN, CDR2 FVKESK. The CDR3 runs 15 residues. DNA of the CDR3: TGTGCCAGCAGCCCCCGGGGAGGCGGGGGCACTGAAGCTTTCTTT. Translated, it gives CASSPRGGGGTEAFF.

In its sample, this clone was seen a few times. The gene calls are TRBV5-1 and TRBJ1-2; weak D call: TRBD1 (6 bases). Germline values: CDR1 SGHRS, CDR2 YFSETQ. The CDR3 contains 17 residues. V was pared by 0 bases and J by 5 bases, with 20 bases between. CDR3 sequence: CASSLGSTGRALYGYTF. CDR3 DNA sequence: TGCGCCAGCAGCTTGGGATCTACAGGGAGGGCTTTATATGGCTACACCTTC.

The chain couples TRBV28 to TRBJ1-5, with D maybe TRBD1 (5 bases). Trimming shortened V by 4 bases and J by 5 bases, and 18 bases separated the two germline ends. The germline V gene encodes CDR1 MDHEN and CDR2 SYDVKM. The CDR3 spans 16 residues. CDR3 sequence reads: CASSSGLPTGDQPQHF. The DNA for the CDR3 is TGTGCCAGCAGTTCGGGACTTCCAACCGGGGATCAGCCCCAGCATTTT.

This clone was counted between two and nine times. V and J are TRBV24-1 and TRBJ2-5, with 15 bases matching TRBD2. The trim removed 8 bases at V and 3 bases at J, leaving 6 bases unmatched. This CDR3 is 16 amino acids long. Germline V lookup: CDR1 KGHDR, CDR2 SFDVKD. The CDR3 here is CATTRTSGRGEETQYF. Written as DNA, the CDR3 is TGTGCCACCACTAGGACTAGCGGGAGGGGGGAAGAGACCCAGTACTTC.

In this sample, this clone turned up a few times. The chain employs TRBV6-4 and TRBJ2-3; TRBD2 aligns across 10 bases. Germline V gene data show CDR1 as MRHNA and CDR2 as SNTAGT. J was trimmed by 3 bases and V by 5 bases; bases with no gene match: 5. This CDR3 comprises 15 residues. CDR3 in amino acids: CASSRTSGATDTQYF. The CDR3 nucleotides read TGTGCCAGCAGTCGGACTAGCGGAGCTACAGATACGCAGTATTTT.

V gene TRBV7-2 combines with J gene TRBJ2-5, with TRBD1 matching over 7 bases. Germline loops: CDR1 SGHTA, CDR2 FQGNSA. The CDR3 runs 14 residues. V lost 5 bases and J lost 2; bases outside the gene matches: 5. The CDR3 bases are TGTGCCAGCAGCGCCGGACAGGTTCAAGAGACCCAGTACTTC. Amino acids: CASSAGQVQETQYF.

The CDR3 spells CASSQQGSYNQPQHF. The CDR3 nucleotides read TGTGCCAGCAGTCAACAGGGGAGTTACAATCAGCCCCAGCATTTT. This chain uses TRBV2 with TRBJ1-5; 7 nucleotides match TRBD1. The CDR3 runs to 15 residues. The V gene end was trimmed by 5 bases and the J gene end by 3 bases; junction bases not matched to a gene: 7. The germline V gene encodes CDR1 SNHLY and CDR2 FYNNEI. Full variable domain (rest looked up from reference TRBV2 and TRBJ1-5): EPEVTQTPSHQVTQMGQEVILRCVPISNHLYFYWYRQILGQKVEFLVSFYNNEISEKSEIFDDQFSVERPDGSNFTLKIRSTKLEDSAMYFCASSQQGSYNQPQHFGDGTRLSIL.

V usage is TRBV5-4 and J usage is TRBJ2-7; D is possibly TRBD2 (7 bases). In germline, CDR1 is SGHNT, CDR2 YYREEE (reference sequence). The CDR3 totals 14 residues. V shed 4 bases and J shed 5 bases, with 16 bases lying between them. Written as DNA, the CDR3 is TGTGCCAGCAGCCCGGAGGGGGGGGACCACGAGCAGTACGTC. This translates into CASSPEGGDHEQYV.

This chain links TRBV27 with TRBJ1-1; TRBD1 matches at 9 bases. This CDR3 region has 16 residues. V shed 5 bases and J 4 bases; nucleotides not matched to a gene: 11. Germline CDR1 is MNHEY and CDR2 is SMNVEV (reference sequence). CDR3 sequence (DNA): TGTGCCAGCAGTCTCACCCTATGGGACAGGGTCACTGAAGCTTTCTTT. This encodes CASSLTLWDRVTEAFF.